A selection of T cell receptor beta chains follows, all from one sample in a study of radiotherapy plus CTLA-4 blockade in lung cancer. Profiling relied on immunoSEQ multiplex PCR, and the TCRdb table lists in-frame clones only, not all of them. The sample shows about 70,000 clones, around 80% of them seen only once. The sequencing here drew on peripheral blood, taken from a patient treated with radiotherapy plus ipilimumab. These receptors originate from a human donor with non-small cell lung cancer who had a complete response to radiotherapy plus ipilimumab. Both conserved end residues are part of each CDR3. D genes are given only for firm matches. The size entry is marked missing in some rows and otherwise reads once, few, many or a size class.

DNA: TGCGCCAGCAGCCAAGATGGATCAGAACTATACAATGAGCAGTTCTTC
CDR3: CASSQDGSELYNEQFF
V: TRBV4-1
size: once
D: NA
J: TRBJ2-1

DNA: TGTGCCAGTAGTATAGATCCCGGGAGAGATCAGCCCCAGCATTTT
CDR3: CASSIDPGRDQPQHF
V: TRBV19
size: NA
D: NA
J: TRBJ1-5

DNA: TGCGCCAGCAGCCTCTCTCACAGGGGGGGCTCTGGGGCCAACGTCCTGACTTTC
CDR3: CASSLSHRGGSGANVLTF
V: TRBV4-3
size: NA
D: NA
J: TRBJ2-6

DNA: TGTGCCAGTAGTAGGGGGGGCCCGGGCTATGGCTACACCTTC
CDR3: CASSRGGPGYGYTF
V: TRBV19
size: NA
D: NA
J: TRBJ1-2

DNA: TGCGCCAGCAGCCCCAACAGGGGAGCTAACTATGGCTACACCTTC
CDR3: CASSPNRGANYGYTF
V: TRBV5-1
size: NA
D: TRBD1
J: TRBJ1-2

DNA: TGTGCCAGCAGCTTAGCGGGCCGGGTCGGCAATCAGCCCCAGCATTTT
CDR3: CASSLAGRVGNQPQHF
V: TRBV7-9
size: NA
D: NA
J: TRBJ1-5

DNA: TGTGCCAGCTTCCAGACAGGGGGCTACACTGAAGCTTTCTTT
CDR3: CASFQTGGYTEAFF
V: TRBV18
size: NA
D: TRBD1
J: TRBJ1-1

DNA: TGTGCCAGCTCACCAGAGCGGGGGCTTGATAATGAAAAACTGTTTTTT
CDR3: CASSPERGLDNEKLFF
V: TRBV18
size: NA
D: NA
J: TRBJ1-4

DNA: TGTGCCAGCAGCCATAAGGAGGGCGAGACGGGGAACGAGGCCACCTTC
CDR3: CASSHKEGETGNEATF
V: TRBV14
size: NA
D: NA
J: TRBJ1-2

DNA: TGTGCCAGCAGTTGGACAGGACCCAGCACAGATACGCAGTATTTT
CDR3: CASSWTGPSTDTQYF
V: TRBV6-5
size: NA
D: TRBD1
J: TRBJ2-3

DNA: TGTGCCAGCAGCAAACGCCAGATCGGTCTCCTAGTCTACAATGAGCAGTTCTTC
CDR3: CASSKRQIGLLVYNEQFF
V: TRBV21-1
size: few
D: NA
J: TRBJ2-1

DNA: TGTGCCAGCAGCGCCGGCTCGGGCGGCTACACCTTC
CDR3: CASSAGSGGYTF
V: TRBV5-6
size: NA
D: NA
J: TRBJ1-2

DNA: TGCGCCAGCAGCAACCTTGGGCGACTGGCGAACACCGGGGAGCTGTTTTTT
CDR3: CASSNLGRLANTGELFF
V: TRBV5-1
size: once
D: NA
J: TRBJ2-2

DNA: TGTGCCTGGAGTGTACGAGGAACTGGGGCCAACGTCCTGACTTTC
CDR3: CAWSVRGTGANVLTF
V: TRBV30
size: NA
D: NA
J: TRBJ2-6

DNA: TGTGCCAGCAGCCCTAGCCCAGTGAGAACAGATACGCAGTATTTT
CDR3: CASSPSPVRTDTQYF
V: TRBV7-8
size: NA
D: NA
J: TRBJ2-3

DNA: TGCGCCAGCAGCTTGCAGGGGGTGAGATACGGCTACACCTTC
CDR3: CASSLQGVRYGYTF
V: TRBV5-1
size: NA
D: TRBD1
J: TRBJ1-2

DNA: TGTGCCAGTAGTATAAGGGGGACAGGGCGGGTCTGGGGCTACACCTTC
CDR3: CASSIRGTGRVWGYTF
V: TRBV19
size: NA
D: TRBD1
J: TRBJ1-2

DNA: TGCGCCAGCAGCCCCGGGAGAGGCCAGTACTTC
CDR3: CASSPGRGQYF
V: TRBV5-1
size: NA
D: NA
J: TRBJ2-5

DNA: TGTGCCAGCAGTGTAGGGGGGGACTATGGCTACACCTTC
CDR3: CASSVGGDYGYTF
V: TRBV2
size: NA
D: NA
J: TRBJ1-2

DNA: TGCGCCAGCAGCCCAGGACAGGGGAAGGACGAGCAGTACTTC
CDR3: CASSPGQGKDEQYF
V: TRBV5-1
size: NA
D: TRBD1
J: TRBJ2-7

DNA: TGCGCCAGCAGCTTGGAGGGCTGGGGAACCGGGGAGCTGTTTTTT
CDR3: CASSLEGWGTGELFF
V: TRBV5-1
size: NA
D: NA
J: TRBJ2-2

DNA: TGTGCCAGCAGCTTGGAGAGGAGGGGCACTAACTATGGCTACACCTTC
CDR3: CASSLERRGTNYGYTF
V: TRBV5-4
size: NA
D: NA
J: TRBJ1-2

DNA: TGTGCCAGCAAGCCACCTTGGACGAACACTGAAGCTTTCTTT
CDR3: CASKPPWTNTEAFF
V: TRBV28
size: few
D: NA
J: TRBJ1-1

DNA: TGTGCCAGTAGCATACCGGGACAGGGGGCGTCTGAGCAGTTCTTC
CDR3: CASSIPGQGASEQFF
V: TRBV19
size: NA
D: TRBD1
J: TRBJ2-1

DNA: TGTGCCAGTAGTATAGACGGGAAACGGTTTGGCAATCAGCCCCAGCATTTT
CDR3: CASSIDGKRFGNQPQHF
V: TRBV19
size: NA
D: NA
J: TRBJ1-5

DNA: TGTGCCAGCAGCCCTTCCGGGGGTCAGCCCCAGCATTTT
CDR3: CASSPSGGQPQHF
V: TRBV7-2
size: NA
D: NA
J: TRBJ1-5

DNA: TGTGCCAGCTCACCACCGATGATTCCGGGACAGCAGTTCTTC
CDR3: CASSPPMIPGQQFF
V: TRBV18
size: NA
D: NA
J: TRBJ2-1

DNA: TGCGCCAGCATGAGAGGGACTAATGAAAAACTGTTTTTT
CDR3: CASMRGTNEKLFF
V: TRBV5-1
size: NA
D: NA
J: TRBJ1-4

DNA: TGTGCCAGCTCACCCTACGAGAGTCGCCACACCATATATTTT
CDR3: CASSPYESRHTIYF
V: TRBV18
size: NA
D: NA
J: TRBJ1-3